One sample yielded the 12 T cell receptor beta chains listed below, sequenced in a study of vaccination effects on CD4 cells after COVID-19 (dated 2022 in TCRdb). Library construction relied on the immunoSEQ multiplex PCR assay. Held by TCRdb, this immuneACCESS table contains in-frame sequences only and omits some clones. Under half of the omission traces to an unresolved V gene where checked; the cause of the rest is unknown. The table for this sample lists 20,000 to 25,000 clones; 72% of them were counted only once. The ten largest clones add up to roughly a tenth of the sample. Their antigens are not known. To identify antigen-specific CD4+ T cell clonotypes by their expansion, the ViraFEST assay first stimulated PBMC with viral peptide pools and then applied TCR sequencing. After about 9 days of culture, CD4+ T cells were isolated with the EasySep CD4+ T cell isolation kit. Each participant got two doses of an mRNA SARS-CoV-2 vaccine, either BNT162b2 or mRNA-1273.

Sequenced here: CD4+ T cells from PBMCs cultured with HCoV-NL63 spike peptides, sampled after COVID-19 vaccination. The cell subset or site label corresponds to: HCoV-NL63 spike overlapping peptide pool stimulation. Every receptor here comes from a human donor who received a COVID-19 vaccine.

This rearrangement joins TRBV6-1 to TRBJ2-3; D call uncertain. The germline V gene encodes CDR1 MNHNS and CDR2 SASEGT. This CDR3 is built from 11 residues. Trimming took off 3 bases at V and 2 bases at J, with 0 bases between the two ends. This CDR3 is CASSDTDTQYF. In DNA, the CDR3 is TGTGCCAGCAGTGACACAGATACGCAGTATTTT.

The chain links TRBV6-5 to TRBJ2-2, with TRBD1 identical over 10 bases. This CDR3 is 15 amino acids long. The ends lost 6 bases at V and 6 bases at J; junction bases unmatched: 7. Germline CDR1 reads MNHEY; CDR2 reads SVGAGI. DNA of the CDR3: TGTGCCAGCAGGACAGGGGGCGCGGGGTCCGGGGAGCTGTTTTTT. This sequence encodes CASRTGGAGSGELFF.

The chain uses TRBV3-1 (or the pseudogene TRBV3-2) and TRBJ2-2; D is possibly TRBD1 or TRBD2 (5 bases each). V lost 2 bases, J lost 5 bases, and 18 bases lay in between. The V gene's germline CDR1 is LGHDT and CDR2 YNNKEL (reference sequence). This CDR3 has 17 residues. The CDR3 bases are TGTGCCAGCAGCCAACCTCGGACGGACACGGGGACCGGGGAGCTGTTTTTT. Translated: CASSQPRTDTGTGELFF.

This clone was detected only a few times. This chain uses TRBV18 with TRBJ1-5; 7 bases line up with TRBD1. Germline V CDR1 and CDR2: KGHSH, LQKENI. The CDR3 covers 14 residues. Trimming cost V 2 bases and J 7 bases; bases outside gene matches: 5. The CDR3 sequence is CASSPDRARQPQHF. The CDR3 nucleotides read TGTGCCAGCTCACCAGACAGGGCTCGGCAGCCCCAGCATTTT.

The rearrangement uses TRBV30 and TRBJ1-5; D is possibly TRBD1 (5 bases). CDR1 is GTSNPN and CDR2 is SVGIG in the germline V gene (reference sequence). This CDR3 is 13 amino acids long. Trimming cost V 5 bases and J 8 bases, with 16 bases left between them. DNA for the CDR3: TGTGCCTGGTCAAAGGATGGGGCAAAGCCCCAGCATTTT. Its translation is CAWSKDGAKPQHF.

The chain joins TRBV7-9 to TRBJ2-7; D unresolved. The CDR3 has 10 amino acids. Trimming left V 4 bases short and J 5 bases short, with 3 bases between. Germline V gene lookup returns CDR1 SEHNR and CDR2 FQNEAQ (reference sequence). CDR3 amino acids: CASSSDEQYF. The CDR3 coding sequence is TGTGCCAGCAGCTCGGACGAGCAGTACTTC.

This clone appeared once. The chain employs TRBV18 and TRBJ2-3; 16 positions agree with TRBD2. CDR1 and CDR2 from the germline V gene are KGHSH and LQKENI. The CDR3 spans 18 residues. The J segment lost 3 bases and the V segment lost 3 bases, leaving 6 bases of the junction unmatched. The CDR3 DNA sequence: TGTGCCAGCTCACCGGGACTAGCGGGAGGGACGAGGACAGATACGCAGTATTTT. The encoded protein is CASSPGLAGGTRTDTQYF.

This chain joins TRBV19 and TRBJ1-2; D might be TRBD1 (5 bases). Trimming took 6 bases from V and 2 from J, leaving 19 bases between them. The CDR3 is 16 residues long. Germline loops: CDR1 LNHDA, CDR2 SQIVND (reference sequence). CDR3 DNA sequence: TGTGCCAGTAGCCCCTCCGGGACCGAGTTAAACTATGGCTACACCTTC. It translates to CASSPSGTELNYGYTF. Full variable domain (remainder filled in from reference TRBV19 and TRBJ1-2): DGGITQSPKYLFRKEGQNVTLSCEQNLNHDAMYWYRQDPGQGLRLIYYSQIVNDFQKGDIAEGYSVSREKKESFPLTVTSAQKNPTAFYLCASSPSGTELNYGYTFGSGTRLTVV.

The V and J genes are TRBV5-1 and TRBJ2-5, with D perhaps assigned TRBD1 or TRBD2 (5 bases each). Germline V gene sequence: CDR1 SGHRS, CDR2 YFSETQ. Deletions cut 1 base from V and 5 bases from J, with 12 bases between. This CDR3 is 14 amino acids long. CDR3 in DNA: TGCGCCAGCAGCTTGAGTTCGGGGCGTGAGACCCAGTACTTC. It specifies CASSLSSGRETQYF.

This sequence joins TRBV9 and TRBJ2-2, with D perhaps TRBD1 (5 bases). This CDR3 has 15 residues. V lost 4 bases and J lost 6, with 16 bases in between. Germline V gene lookup returns CDR1 SGDLS and CDR2 YYNGEE. As DNA, the CDR3 is TGTGCCAGCAGCCCACATCTTGACAGTCCCGGGGAGCTGTTTTTT. As protein: CASSPHLDSPGELFF.

The chain recombines TRBV5-4 with TRBJ1-2; possible D gene TRBD1, 6 bases. V was cut by 3 bases and J by 5 bases, with 14 bases left in between. CDR1 is SGHNT and CDR2 is YYREEE in the germline V gene (reference sequence). The CDR3 has 14 residues. CDR3 nucleotide sequence: TGTGCCAGCAGCTCGCCAATACAGGGTTATGGCTACACCTTC. Its protein is CASSSPIQGYGYTF.

The CDR3 coding sequence is TGCAGTGCCCTATCCATTCGTGAAGCTTTCTTT. Translation: CSALSIREAFF. The chain recombines TRBV20-1 with TRBJ1-1; D is uncertain. The ends were cut back, 6 bases at V and 7 bases at J, with 12 bases in the middle. The CDR3 sequence is 11 residues long. Germline-derived CDR1 and CDR2 are DFQATT and SNEGSKA (reference sequence).